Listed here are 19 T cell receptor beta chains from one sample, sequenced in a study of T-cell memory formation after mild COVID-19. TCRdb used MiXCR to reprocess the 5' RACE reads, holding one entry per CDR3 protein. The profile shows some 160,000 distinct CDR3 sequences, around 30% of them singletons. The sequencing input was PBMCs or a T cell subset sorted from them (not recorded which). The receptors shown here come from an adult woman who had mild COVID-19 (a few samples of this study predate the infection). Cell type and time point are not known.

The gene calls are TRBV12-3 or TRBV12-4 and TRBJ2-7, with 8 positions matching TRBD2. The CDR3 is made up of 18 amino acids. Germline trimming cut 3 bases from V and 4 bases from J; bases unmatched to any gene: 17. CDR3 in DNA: TGTGCCAGCAGTTTTCTCTCCGTGGCGGGAGGTTCCCGATACGAGCAGTACTTC. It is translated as CASSFLSVAGGSRYEQYF.

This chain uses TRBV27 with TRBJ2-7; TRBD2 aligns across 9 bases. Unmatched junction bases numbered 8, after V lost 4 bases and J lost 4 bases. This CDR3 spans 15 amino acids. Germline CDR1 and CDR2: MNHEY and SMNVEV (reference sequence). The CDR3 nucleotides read TGTGCCAGCAGTTACAAAGGACTAGCGCTTTACGAGCAGTACTTC. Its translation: CASSYKGLALYEQYF.

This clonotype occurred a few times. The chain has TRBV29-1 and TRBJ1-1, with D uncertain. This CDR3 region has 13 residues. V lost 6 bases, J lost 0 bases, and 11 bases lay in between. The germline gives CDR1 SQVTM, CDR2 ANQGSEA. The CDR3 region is CSVVDGLNTEAFF. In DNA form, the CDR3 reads TGCAGCGTCGTGGACGGACTGAACACTGAAGCTTTCTTT.

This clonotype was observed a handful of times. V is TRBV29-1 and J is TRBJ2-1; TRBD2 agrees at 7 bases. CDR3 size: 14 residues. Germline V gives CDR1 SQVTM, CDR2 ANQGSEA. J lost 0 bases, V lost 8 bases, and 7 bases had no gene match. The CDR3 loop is CSPLLADSYNEQFF. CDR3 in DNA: TGCAGCCCCCTCCTAGCGGACTCCTACAATGAGCAGTTCTTC.

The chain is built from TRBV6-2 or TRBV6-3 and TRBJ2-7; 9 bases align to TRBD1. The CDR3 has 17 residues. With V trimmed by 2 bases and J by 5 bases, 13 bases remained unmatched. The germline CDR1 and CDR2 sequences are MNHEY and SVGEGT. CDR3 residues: CASSYDARTGDIDEQYF. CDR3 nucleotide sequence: TGTGCCAGCAGTTACGACGCACGGACAGGGGATATCGACGAGCAGTACTTC.

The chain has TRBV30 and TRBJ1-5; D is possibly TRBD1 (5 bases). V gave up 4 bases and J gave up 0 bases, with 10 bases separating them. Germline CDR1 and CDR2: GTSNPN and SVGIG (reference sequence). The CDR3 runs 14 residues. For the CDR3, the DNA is TGTGCCTGGAACCCGGGACTTAGCAATCAGCCCCAGCATTTT. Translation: CAWNPGLSNQPQHF.

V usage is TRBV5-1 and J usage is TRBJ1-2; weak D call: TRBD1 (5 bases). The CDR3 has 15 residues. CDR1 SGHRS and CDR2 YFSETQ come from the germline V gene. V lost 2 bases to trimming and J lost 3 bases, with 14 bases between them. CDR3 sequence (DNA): TGCGCCAGCAGCTTAGGGACCGATCTAGACTATGGCTACACCTTC. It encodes CASSLGTDLDYGYTF.

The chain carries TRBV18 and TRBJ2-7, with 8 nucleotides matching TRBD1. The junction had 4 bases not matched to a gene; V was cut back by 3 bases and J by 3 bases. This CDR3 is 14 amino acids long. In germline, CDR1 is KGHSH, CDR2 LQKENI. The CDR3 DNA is TGTGCCAGCTCACCTCGACAGGGGTTCTACGAGCAGTACTTC. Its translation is CASSPRQGFYEQYF.

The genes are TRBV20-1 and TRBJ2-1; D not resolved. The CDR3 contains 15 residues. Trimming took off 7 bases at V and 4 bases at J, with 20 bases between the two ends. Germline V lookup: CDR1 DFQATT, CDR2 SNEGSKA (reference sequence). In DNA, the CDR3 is TGCAGTGTCTACCCTAACCGATTATTTTACAATGAGCAGTTCTTC. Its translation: CSVYPNRLFYNEQFF.

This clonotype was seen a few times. DNA of the CDR3: TGCAGTGCTACGCGGGGGCTAACCTACGAGCAGTACTTC. Translation: CSATRGLTYEQYF. The chain has TRBV20-1 and TRBJ2-7, with a tentative D call TRBD2 (7 bases). Trimming left V 4 bases short and J 2 bases short, with 12 bases between. CDR1 DFQATT and CDR2 SNEGSKA come from the germline V gene (reference sequence). The CDR3 consists of 13 residues.

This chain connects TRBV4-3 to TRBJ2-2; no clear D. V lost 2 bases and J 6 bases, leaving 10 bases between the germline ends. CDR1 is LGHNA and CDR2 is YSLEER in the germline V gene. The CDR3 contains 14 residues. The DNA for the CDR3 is TGCGCCAGCAGCCAACTTTCCAGGCCCGGGGAGCTGTTTTTT. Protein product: CASSQLSRPGELFF.

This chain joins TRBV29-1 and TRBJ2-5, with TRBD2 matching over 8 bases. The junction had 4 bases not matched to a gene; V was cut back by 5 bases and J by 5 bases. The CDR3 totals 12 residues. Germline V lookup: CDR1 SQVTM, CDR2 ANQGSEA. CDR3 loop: CSVTRGGETQYF. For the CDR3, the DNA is TGCAGCGTTACCCGGGGGGGTGAGACCCAGTACTTC.

The CDR3 is CASSLVSVDRAADTQYF. CDR3 coding DNA: TGCGCCAGCAGCCTGGTCAGTGTGGATCGGGCGGCAGATACGCAGTATTTT. V and J are TRBV5-1 and TRBJ2-3; D is unclear. Trimming pared 4 bases from V and 4 bases from J, leaving 22 bases between. Germline CDR1 reads SGHRS; CDR2 reads YFSETQ. This CDR3 has 17 amino acids.

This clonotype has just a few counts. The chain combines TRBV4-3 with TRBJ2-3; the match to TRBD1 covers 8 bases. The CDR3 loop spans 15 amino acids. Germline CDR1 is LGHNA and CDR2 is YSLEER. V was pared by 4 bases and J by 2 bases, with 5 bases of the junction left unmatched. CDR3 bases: TGCGCCAGCAGCCCCCGGGACAGGTCCACAGATACGCAGTATTTT. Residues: CASSPRDRSTDTQYF.

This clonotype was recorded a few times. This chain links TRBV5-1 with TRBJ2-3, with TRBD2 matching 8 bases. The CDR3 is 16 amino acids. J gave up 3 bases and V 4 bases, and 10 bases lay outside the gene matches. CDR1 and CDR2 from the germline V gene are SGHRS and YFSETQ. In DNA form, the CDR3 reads TGCGCCAGCAGCGGTGGTCGACTAGCGTGGACAGATACGCAGTATTTT. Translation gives CASSGGRLAWTDTQYF.

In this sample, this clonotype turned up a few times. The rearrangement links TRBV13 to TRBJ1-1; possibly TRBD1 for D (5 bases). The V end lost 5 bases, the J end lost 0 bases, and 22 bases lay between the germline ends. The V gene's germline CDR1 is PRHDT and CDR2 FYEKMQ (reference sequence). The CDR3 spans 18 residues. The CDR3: CASSGAGTFLGLNTEAFF. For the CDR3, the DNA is TGTGCCAGCAGCGGCGCCGGGACGTTCCTGGGGCTGAACACTGAAGCTTTCTTT.

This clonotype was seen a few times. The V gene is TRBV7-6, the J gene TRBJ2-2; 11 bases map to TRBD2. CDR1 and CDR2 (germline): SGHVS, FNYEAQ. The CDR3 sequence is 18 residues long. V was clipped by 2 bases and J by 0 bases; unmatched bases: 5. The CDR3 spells CASSLRLAGGTNTGELFF. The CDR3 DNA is TGTGCCAGCAGCTTAAGGCTAGCGGGGGGTACGAACACCGGGGAGCTGTTTTTT.

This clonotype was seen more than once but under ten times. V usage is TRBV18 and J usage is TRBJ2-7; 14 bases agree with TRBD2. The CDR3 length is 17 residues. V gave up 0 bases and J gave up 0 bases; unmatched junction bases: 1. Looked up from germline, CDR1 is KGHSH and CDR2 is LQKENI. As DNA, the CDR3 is TGTGCCAGCTCACCACCGGGACTAGCGGGAGCCTCCTACGAGCAGTACTTC. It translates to CASSPPGLAGASYEQYF.

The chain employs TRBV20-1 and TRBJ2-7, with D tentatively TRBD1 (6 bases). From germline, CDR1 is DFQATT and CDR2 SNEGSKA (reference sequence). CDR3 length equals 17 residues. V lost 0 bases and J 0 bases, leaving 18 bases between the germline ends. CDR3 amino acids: CSARELEWQGNSYEQYF. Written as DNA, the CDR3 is TGCAGTGCTAGAGAACTAGAGTGGCAGGGGAACTCCTACGAGCAGTACTTC.